This is a list of T cell receptor beta chains from one sample in a study of cytomegalovirus exposure and HLA in healthy donors. Profiled with immunoSEQ multiplex PCR; TCRdb holds only in-frame clones, not every one. The sample records some 150,000 clones, more than 70% being singletons. Sequences were obtained from PBMCs. The receptors come from a man aged 18 to 35 in good health and CMV-seronegative. Both conserved end residues are part of each CDR3. D genes are given only for firm matches. Only some rows state a clone size, as once, few, many or a class for expanded clones.

J | D | size | V | length | DNA | CDR3
TRBJ1-2 | . | . | TRBV28 | 16 | TGTGCCAGCATCCCGGAAGCGTATCGGGATCTGAGTGGCTACACCTTC | CASIPEAYRDLSGYTF
TRBJ1-1 | . | once | TRBV29-1 | 9 | TGCAGCATATACACTGAAGCTTTCTTT | CSIYTEAFF
TRBJ1-6 | . | . | TRBV28 | 14 | TGTGCCAGCAGATGGGACAATCAAAATTCACCCCTCCACTTT | CASRWDNQNSPLHF
TRBJ2-3 | TRBD1 | . | TRBV28 | 14 | TGTGCCAGCAGTTTACCCACAGGGGAAGATACGCAGTATTTT | CASSLPTGEDTQYF
TRBJ2-2 | . | few | TRBV10-3 | 18 | TGTGCCATCAGTGACGTTCCGGGGGACCTAAAGAACACCGGGGAGCTGTTTTTT | CAISDVPGDLKNTGELFF
TRBJ2-2 | . | . | TRBV5-1 | 14 | TGCGCCAGCAGCCTGTGGCAGGGCTCCGGGGAGCTGTTTTTT | CASSLWQGSGELFF
TRBJ2-7 | TRBD2 | . | TRBV7-6 | 16 | TGTGCCAGCAGCCTAGATCTAGCGGGAGCCAGCTACGAGCAGTACTTC | CASSLDLAGASYEQYF
TRBJ2-7 | . | . | TRBV6-5 | 13 | TGTGCCAGCTTCGGCGGAAGCTCCTACGAGCAGTACTTC | CASFGGSSYEQYF
TRBJ2-2 | . | few | TRBV11-3 | 12 | TGTGCCAGCAGCCCGCGGGCCGGGGAGCTGTTTTTT | CASSPRAGELFF
TRBJ2-7 | TRBD1 | . | TRBV27 | 13 | TGTGCCAGCAGCCTGACAGGGGCCTACGAGCAGTACTTC | CASSLTGAYEQYF
TRBJ2-3 | TRBD2 | . | TRBV7-9 | 17 | TGTGCCAGCAGCTTAGCGCGGGGAGGGCTTGCCCCAGATACGCAGTATTTT | CASSLARGGLAPDTQYF
TRBJ1-3 | . | . | TRBV28 | 16 | TGTGCCAGCAGGGGGGCGGACAGATTCTCTGGAAACACCATATATTTT | CASRGADRFSGNTIYF
TRBJ1-2 | . | . | TRBV19 | 15 | TGTGCCAGTACAGCCTTTGCAGGGCGAAGAGAGGGCTACACCTTC | CASTAFAGRREGYTF
TRBJ1-5 | . | . | TRBV7-2 | 14 | TGTGCCAGCAGCCCTGGGCATAGCAATCAGCCCCAGCATTTT | CASSPGHSNQPQHF
TRBJ1-6 | . | few | TRBV7-9 | 13 | TGTGCCAGCAGCTTGAGGACACGATCACCCCTCCACTTT | CASSLRTRSPLHF
TRBJ2-1 | TRBD1 | . | TRBV5-6 | 14 | TGTGCCAGCAGAGCCGGACAGGGTGCATATGAGCAGTTCTTC | CASRAGQGAYEQFF
TRBJ1-1 | . | . | TRBV2 | 14 | TGTGCCAGCAGTGAGGGGGGGGCGAACACTGAAGCTTTCTTT | CASSEGGANTEAFF
TRBJ2-6 | . | . | TRBV2 | 17 | TGTGCCAGCACGGCCAACAGGGCAAGCTCTGGGGCCAACGTCCTGACTTTC | CASTANRASSGANVLTF
TRBJ2-2 | TRBD2 | . | TRBV5-1 | 15 | TGCGCCAGCAGCCCGGGAGGCCCCCACACCGGGGAGCTGTTTTTT | CASSPGGPHTGELFF
TRBJ2-4 | TRBD2 | . | TRBV6-5 | 15 | TGTGCCAGCAGTTACTCGTCGGTAGCGGGAGATATTCAGTACTTC | CASSYSSVAGDIQYF
TRBJ1-3 | TRBD1 | . | TRBV4-2 | 16 | TGTGCCAGCAGCCAAGCGGGACAGGGAACTGGAAACACCATATATTTT | CASSQAGQGTGNTIYF
TRBJ2-3 | . | . | TRBV4-1 | 17 | TGCGCCAGCAGCCCCGGTAGGGGTTATATTGGCACAGATACGCAGTATTTT | CASSPGRGYIGTDTQYF
TRBJ2-7 | . | . | TRBV6-5 | 15 | TGTGCCAGCAGTTACTCACGGGAGCCATACTACGAGCAGTACTTC | CASSYSREPYYEQYF
TRBJ1-4 | . | . | TRBV7-9 | 17 | TGTGCCAGCAGCCGCCCTCGAGGAACCGCAACTAATGAAAAACTGTTTTTT | CASSRPRGTATNEKLFF
TRBJ2-1 | . | . | TRBV27 | 14 | TGTGCCAGCAGTTTACCGCCTGAGTACAATGAGCAGTTCTTC | CASSLPPEYNEQFF